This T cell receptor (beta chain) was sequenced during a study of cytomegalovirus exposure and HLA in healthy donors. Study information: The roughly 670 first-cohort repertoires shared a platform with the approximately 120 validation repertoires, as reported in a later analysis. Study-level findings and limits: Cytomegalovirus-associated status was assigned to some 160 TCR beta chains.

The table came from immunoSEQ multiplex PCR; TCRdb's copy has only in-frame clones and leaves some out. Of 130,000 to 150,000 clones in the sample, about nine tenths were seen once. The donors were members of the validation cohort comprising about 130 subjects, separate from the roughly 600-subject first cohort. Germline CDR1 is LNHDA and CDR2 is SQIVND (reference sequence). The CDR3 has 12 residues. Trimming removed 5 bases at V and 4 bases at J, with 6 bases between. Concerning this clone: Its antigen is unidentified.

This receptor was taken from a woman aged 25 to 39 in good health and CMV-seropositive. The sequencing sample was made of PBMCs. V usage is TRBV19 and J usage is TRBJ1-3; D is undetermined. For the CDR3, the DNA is TGTGCCAGTAGTCTCGCGGGAAACACCATATATTTT. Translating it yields CASSLAGNTIYF. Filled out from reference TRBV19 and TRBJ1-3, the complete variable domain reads DGGITQSPKYLFRKEGQNVTLSCEQNLNHDAMYWYRQDPGQGLRLIYYSQIVNDFQKGDIAEGYSVSREKKESFPLTVTSAQKNPTAFYLCASSLAGNTIYFGEGSWLTVV.